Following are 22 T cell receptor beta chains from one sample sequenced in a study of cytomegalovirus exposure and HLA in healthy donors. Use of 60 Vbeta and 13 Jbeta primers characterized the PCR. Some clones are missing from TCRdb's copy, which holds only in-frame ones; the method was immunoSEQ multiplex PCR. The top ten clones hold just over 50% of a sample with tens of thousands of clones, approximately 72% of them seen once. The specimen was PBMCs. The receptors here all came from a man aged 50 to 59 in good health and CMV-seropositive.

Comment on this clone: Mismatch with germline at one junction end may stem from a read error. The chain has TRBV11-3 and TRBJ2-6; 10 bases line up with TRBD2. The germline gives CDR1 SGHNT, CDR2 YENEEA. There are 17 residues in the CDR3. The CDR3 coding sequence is TGTGCCAGCAGTTTAGCGGGGGGTTCCTCTGGGGCCAACGTCCTGACTTTC. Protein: CASSLAGGSSGANVLTF.

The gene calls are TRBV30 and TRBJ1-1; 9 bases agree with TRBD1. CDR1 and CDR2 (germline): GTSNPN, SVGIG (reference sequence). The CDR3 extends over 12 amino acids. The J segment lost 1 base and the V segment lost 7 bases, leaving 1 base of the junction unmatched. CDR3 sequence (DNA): TGTGCCTCGGACAGGGGGAACACTGAAGCTTTCTTT. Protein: CASDRGNTEAFF.

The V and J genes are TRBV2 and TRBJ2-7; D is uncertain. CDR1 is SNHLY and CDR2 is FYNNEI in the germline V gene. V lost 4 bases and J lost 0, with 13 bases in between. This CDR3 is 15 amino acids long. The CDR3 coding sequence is TGTGCCAGCAGTGTTTCCAGGCCCCTCTCCTACGAGCAGTACTTC. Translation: CASSVSRPLSYEQYF.

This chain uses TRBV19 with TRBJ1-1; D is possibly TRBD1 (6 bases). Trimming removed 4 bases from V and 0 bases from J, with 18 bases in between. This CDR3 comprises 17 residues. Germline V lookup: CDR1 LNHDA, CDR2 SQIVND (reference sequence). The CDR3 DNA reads TGTGCCAGTAGTAATGTCGGCCCAGGGGCGTTGAACACTGAAGCTTTCTTT. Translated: CASSNVGPGALNTEAFF.

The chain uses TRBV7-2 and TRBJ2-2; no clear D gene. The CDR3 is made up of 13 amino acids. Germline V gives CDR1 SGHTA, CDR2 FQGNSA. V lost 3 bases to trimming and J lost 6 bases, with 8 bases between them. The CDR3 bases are TGTGCCAGCAGCTTTAGAGGCGCCGGGGAGCTGTTTTTT. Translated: CASSFRGAGELFF.

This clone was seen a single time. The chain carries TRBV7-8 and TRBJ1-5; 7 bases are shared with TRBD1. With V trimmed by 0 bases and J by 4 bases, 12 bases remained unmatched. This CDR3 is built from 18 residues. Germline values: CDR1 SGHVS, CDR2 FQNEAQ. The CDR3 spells CASSLARAPGQQNQPQHF. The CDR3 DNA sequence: TGTGCCAGCAGCTTAGCGCGGGCCCCGGGACAGCAGAATCAGCCCCAGCATTTT.

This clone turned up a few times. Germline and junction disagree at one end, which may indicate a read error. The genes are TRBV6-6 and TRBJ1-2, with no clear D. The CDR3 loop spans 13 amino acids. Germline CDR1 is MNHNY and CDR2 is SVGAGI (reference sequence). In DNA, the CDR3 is TGTGTCAGCAGCCGGGATGGGATTGGGGGCTACACCTTC. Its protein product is CVSSRDGIGGYTF.

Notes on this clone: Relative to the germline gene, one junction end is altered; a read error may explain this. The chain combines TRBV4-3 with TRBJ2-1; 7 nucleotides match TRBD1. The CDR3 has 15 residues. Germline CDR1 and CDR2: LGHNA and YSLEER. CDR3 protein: CASSQEGGSHNEQFF. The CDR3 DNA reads TGCGCCAGCAGCCAAGAAGGGGGCTCCCACAATGAGCAGTTCTTC.

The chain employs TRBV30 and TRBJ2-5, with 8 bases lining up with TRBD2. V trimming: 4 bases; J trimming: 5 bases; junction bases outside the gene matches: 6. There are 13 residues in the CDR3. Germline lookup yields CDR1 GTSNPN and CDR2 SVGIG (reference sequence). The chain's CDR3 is CAWTSGGRETQYF. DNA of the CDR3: TGTGCCTGGACCTCGGGAGGGCGGGAGACCCAGTACTTC.

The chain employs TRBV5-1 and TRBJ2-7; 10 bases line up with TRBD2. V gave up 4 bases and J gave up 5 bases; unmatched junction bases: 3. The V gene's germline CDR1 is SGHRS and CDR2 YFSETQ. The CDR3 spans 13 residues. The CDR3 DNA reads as TGCGCCAGCAGCCTGGGACTAGCGAACGAGCAGTACTTC. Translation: CASSLGLANEQYF.

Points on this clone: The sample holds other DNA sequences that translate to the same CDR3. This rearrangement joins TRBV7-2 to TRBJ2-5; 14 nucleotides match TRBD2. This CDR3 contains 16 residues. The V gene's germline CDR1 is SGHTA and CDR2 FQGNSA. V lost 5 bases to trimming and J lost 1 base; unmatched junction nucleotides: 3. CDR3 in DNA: TGTGCCAGCAGCACCGGACTAGCGGGGGGCCAAGAGACCCAGTACTTC. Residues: CASSTGLAGGQETQYF.

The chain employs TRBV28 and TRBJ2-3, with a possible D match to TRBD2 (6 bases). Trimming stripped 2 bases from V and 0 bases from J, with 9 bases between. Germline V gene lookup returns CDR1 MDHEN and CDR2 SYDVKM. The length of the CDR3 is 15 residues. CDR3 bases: TGTGCCAGCAGTTTAGGACTAAGAAGCACAGATACGCAGTATTTT. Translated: CASSLGLRSTDTQYF.

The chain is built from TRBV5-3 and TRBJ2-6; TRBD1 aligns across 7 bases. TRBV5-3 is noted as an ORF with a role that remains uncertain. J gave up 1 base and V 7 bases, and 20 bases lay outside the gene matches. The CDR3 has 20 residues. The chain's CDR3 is CAREGQSLEINYSGANVLTF. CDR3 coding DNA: TGTGCCAGAGAGGGACAGTCACTCGAAATCAACTATTCTGGGGCCAACGTCCTGACTTTC.

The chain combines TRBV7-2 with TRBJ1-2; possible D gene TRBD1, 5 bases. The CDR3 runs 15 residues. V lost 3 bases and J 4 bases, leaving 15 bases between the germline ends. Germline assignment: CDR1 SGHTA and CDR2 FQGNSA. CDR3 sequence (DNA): TGTGCCAGCAGCTTCCTCGGGGGTCTGGCCTATGGCTACACCTTC. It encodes CASSFLGGLAYGYTF.

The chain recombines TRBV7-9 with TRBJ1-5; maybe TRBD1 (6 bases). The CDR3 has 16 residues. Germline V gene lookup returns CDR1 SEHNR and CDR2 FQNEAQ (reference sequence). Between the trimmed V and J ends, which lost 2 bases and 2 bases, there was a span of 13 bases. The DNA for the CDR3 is TGTGCCAGCAGCTTATCTTGGGGGCGTTGCAATCAGCCCCAGCATTTT. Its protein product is CASSLSWGRCNQPQHF.

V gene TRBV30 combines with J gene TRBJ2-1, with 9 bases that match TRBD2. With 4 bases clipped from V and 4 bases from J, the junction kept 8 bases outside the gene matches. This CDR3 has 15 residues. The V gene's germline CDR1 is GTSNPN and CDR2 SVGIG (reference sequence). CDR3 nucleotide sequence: TGTGCCTGGACTAGCGGAGCGGGAGGTTACAATGAGCAGTTCTTC. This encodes CAWTSGAGGYNEQFF. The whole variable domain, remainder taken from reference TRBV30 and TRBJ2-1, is SQTIHQWPATLVQPVGSPLSLECTVEGTSNPNLYWYRQAAGRGLQLLFYSVGIGQISSEVPQNLSASRPQDRQFILSSKKLLLSDSGFYLCAWTSGAGGYNEQFFGPGTRLTVL.

The CDR3 loop reads CASSALGTGPYEQYF. Here the CDR3 DNA reads TGTGCCAGCAGCGCCCTGGGGACAGGCCCCTACGAGCAGTACTTC. The chain uses TRBV28 and TRBJ2-7, with TRBD1 matching 8 bases. The CDR3 has 15 residues. V shed 6 bases and J 2 bases; nucleotides not matched to a gene: 9. The germline gives CDR1 MDHEN, CDR2 SYDVKM.

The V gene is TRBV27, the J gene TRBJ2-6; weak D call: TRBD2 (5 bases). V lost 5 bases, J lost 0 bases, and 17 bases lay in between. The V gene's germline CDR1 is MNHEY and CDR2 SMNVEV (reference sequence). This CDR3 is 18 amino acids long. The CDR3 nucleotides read TGTGCCAGCAGTCCCTGGGGATGGGAGCTCTCTGGGGCCAACGTCCTGACTTTC. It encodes CASSPWGWELSGANVLTF.

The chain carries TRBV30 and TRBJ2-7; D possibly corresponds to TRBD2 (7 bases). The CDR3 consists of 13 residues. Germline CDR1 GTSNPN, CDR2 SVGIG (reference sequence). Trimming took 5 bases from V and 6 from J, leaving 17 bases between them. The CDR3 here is CAWGGGGSSEQYF. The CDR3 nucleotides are TGTGCCTGGGGAGGGGGAGGGTCATCCGAGCAGTACTTC. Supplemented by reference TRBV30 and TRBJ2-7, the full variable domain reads SQTIHQWPATLVQPVGSPLSLECTVEGTSNPNLYWYRQAAGRGLQLLFYSVGIGQISSEVPQNLSASRPQDRQFILSSKKLLLSDSGFYLCAWGGGGSSEQYFGPGTRLTVT.

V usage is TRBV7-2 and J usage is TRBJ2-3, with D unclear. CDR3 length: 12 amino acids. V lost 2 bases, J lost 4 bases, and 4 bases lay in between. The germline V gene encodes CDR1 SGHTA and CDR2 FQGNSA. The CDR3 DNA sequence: TGTGCCAGCAGCTTACGTCCAGATACGCAGTATTTT. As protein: CASSLRPDTQYF.

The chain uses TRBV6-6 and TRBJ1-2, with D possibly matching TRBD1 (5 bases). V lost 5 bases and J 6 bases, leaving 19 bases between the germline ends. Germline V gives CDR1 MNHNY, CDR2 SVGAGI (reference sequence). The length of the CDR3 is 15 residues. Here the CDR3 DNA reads TGTGCCAGCAGTCCCCGGGACTGGGGGGGGGATGGCTACACCTTC. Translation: CASSPRDWGGDGYTF.

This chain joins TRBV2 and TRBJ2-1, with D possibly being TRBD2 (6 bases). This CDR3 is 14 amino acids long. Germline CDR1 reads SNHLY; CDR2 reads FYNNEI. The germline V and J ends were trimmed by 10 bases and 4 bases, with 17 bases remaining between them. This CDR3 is CATDKGLEYNEQFF. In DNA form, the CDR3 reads TGTGCCACCGATAAGGGACTCGAATACAATGAGCAGTTCTTC.